The entry that follows covers one T cell receptor beta chain sequence. Its antigen is unidentified. This sample was included in a study of graft-versus-host responses after intestinal transplantation. The CDR3 runs to 19 residues. CDR1 and CDR2 (germline): SQVTM, ANQGSEA. V lost 1 base, J lost 4 bases, and 26 bases lay in between. Profiling relied on immunoSEQ multiplex PCR, and the TCRdb table lists in-frame clones only, not all of them. The sample carries some 76,000 clones, about nine tenths recorded once. Material: unstimulated CD8+ T cells sorted from spleen or lymph node cells, obtained before transplant. The rearrangement uses TRBV29-1 and TRBJ1-5, with a tentative D call TRBD1 (6 bases). This sequence originates from a human donor who was the organ donor for an intestinal transplant. CDR3 amino acids: CSVEGGNTGERGFNQPQHF. CDR3 DNA: TGCAGCGTTGAAGGAGGTAATACAGGAGAGAGGGGGTTTAATCAGCCCCAGCATTTT.